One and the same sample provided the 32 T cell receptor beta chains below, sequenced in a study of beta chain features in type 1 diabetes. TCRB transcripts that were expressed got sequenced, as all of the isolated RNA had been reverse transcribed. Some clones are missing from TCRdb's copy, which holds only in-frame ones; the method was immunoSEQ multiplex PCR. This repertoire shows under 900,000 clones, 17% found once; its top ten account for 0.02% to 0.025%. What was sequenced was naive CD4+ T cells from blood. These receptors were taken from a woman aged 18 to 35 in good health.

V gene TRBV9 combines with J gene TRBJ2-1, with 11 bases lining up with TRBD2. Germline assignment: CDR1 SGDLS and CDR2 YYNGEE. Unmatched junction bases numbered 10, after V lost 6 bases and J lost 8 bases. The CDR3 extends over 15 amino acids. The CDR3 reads CASTLAGGQWDEQFF. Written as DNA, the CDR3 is TGTGCCAGCACCCTAGCGGGAGGACAGTGGGATGAGCAGTTCTTC.

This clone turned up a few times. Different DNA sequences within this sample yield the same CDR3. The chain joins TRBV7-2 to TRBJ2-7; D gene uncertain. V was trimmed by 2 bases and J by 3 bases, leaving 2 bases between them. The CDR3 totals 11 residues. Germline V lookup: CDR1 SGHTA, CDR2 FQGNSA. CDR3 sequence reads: CASSLIYEQYF. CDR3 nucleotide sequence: TGTGCCAGCAGCTTAATCTACGAGCAGTACTTC.

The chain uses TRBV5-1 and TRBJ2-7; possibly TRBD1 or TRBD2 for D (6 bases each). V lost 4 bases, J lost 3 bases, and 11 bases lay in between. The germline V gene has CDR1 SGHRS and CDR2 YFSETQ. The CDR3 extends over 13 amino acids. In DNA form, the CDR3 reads TGCGCCAGCAGCCTGGAGGGGGTCTACGAGCAGTACTTC. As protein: CASSLEGVYEQYF.

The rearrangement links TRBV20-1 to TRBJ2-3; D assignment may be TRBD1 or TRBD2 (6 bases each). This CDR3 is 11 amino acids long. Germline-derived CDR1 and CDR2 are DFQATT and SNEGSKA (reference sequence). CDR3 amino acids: CTPGGPDTQYF. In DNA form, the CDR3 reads TGCACCCCTGGGGGGCCAGATACGCAGTATTTT.

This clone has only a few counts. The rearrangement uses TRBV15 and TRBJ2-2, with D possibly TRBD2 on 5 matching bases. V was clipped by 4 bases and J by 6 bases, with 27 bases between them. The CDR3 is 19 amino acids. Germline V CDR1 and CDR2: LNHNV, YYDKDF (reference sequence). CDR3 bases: TGTGCCACCAGCACGCACCACAACGGGATTGGGTTCGGTTCCGGGGAGCTGTTTTTT. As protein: CATSTHHNGIGFGSGELFF.

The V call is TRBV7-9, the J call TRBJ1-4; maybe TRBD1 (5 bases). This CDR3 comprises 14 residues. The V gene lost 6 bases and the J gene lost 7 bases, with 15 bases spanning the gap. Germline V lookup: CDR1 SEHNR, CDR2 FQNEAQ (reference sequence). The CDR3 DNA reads TGTGCCAGCAGTGGTGGGGGGTTGGGTGAAAAACTGTTTTTT. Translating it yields CASSGGGLGEKLFF.

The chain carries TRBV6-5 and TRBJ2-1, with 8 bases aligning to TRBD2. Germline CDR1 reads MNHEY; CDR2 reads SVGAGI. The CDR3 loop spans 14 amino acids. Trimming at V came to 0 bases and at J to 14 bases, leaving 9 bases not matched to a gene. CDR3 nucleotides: TGTGCCAGCAGTTACTCAGCTAGCGGGCAGCGTAAGTTCTTC. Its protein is CASSYSASGQRKFF.

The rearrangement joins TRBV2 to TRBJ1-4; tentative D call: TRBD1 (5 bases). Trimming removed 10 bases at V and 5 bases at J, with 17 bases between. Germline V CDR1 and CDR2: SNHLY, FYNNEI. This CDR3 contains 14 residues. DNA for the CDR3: TGTGCCACCAGACCGGGACCGATGAATGAAAAACTGTTTTTT. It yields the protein CATRPGPMNEKLFF.

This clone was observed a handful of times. CDR3: CASSLTSWSERHEQYF. CDR3 DNA sequence: TGTGCCAGCAGCTTGACGTCCTGGTCGGAGAGGCACGAGCAGTACTTC. The chain recombines TRBV13 with TRBJ2-7; D gene unclear. Germline-derived CDR1 and CDR2 are PRHDT and FYEKMQ (reference sequence). Trimming removed 3 bases from V and 5 bases from J, with 20 bases in between. The CDR3 is made up of 16 amino acids.

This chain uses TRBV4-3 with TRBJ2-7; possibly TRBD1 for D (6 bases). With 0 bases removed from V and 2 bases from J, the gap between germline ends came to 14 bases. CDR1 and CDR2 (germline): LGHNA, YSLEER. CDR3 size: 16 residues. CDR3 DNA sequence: TGCGCCAGCAGCCAAGATTGGGGGCAGGGAGCCTACGAGCAGTACTTC. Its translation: CASSQDWGQGAYEQYF.

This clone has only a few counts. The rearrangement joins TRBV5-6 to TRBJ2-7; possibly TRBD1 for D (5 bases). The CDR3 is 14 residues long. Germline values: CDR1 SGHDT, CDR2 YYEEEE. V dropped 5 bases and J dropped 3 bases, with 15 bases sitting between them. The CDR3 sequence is CASSSGRASYEQYF. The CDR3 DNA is TGTGCCAGCAGTTCCGGCAGGGCCAGCTACGAGCAGTACTTC.

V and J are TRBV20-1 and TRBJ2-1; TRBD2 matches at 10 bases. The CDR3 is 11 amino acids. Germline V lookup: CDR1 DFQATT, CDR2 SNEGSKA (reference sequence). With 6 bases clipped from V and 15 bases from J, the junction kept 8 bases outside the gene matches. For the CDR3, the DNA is TGCAGTGCCCAGGGCAGCGGGAGGGTGTTCTTC. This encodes CSAQGSGRVFF.

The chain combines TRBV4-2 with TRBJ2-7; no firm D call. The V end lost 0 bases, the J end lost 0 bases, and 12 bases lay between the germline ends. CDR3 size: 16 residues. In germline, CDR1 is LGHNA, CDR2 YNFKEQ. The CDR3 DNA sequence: TGTGCCAGCAGCCAAGAGGTTAGCAAAAGCTCCTACGAGCAGTACTTC. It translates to CASSQEVSKSSYEQYF.

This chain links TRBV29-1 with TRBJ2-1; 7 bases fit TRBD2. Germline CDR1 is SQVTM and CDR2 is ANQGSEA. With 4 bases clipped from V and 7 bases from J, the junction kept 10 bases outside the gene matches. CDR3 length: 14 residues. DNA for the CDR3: TGCAGCGTTGCGGGGAGGGCCGGCGGTAATGAGCAGTTCTTC. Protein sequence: CSVAGRAGGNEQFF.

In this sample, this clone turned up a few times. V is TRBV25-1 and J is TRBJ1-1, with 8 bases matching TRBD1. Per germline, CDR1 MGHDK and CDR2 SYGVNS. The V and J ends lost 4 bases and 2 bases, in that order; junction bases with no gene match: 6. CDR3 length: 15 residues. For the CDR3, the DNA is TGTGCCAGCAGTGGCAGCGACAGGGGTAACACTGAAGCTTTCTTT. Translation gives CASSGSDRGNTEAFF.

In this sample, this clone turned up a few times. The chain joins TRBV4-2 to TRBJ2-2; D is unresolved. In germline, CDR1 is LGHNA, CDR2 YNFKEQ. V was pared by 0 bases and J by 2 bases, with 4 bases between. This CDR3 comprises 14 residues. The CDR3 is CASSQESNTGELFF. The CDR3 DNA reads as TGTGCCAGCAGCCAAGAGAGCAACACCGGGGAGCTGTTTTTT.

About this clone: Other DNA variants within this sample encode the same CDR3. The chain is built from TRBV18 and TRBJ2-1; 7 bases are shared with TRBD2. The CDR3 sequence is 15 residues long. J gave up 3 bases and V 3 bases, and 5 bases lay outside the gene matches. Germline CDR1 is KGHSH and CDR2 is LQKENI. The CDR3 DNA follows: TGTGCCAGCTCACCCCCGTCTAGCGGCTACAATGAGCAGTTCTTC. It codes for CASSPPSSGYNEQFF.

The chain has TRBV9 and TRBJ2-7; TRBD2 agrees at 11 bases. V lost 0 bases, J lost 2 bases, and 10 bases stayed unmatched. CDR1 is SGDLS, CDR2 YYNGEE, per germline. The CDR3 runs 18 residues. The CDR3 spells CASSVGMASGRIAYEQYF. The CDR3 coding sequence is TGTGCCAGCAGCGTAGGGATGGCTAGCGGGAGGATCGCCTACGAGCAGTACTTC. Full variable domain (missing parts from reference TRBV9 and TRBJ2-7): DSGVTQTPKHLITATGQRVTLRCSPRSGDLSVYWYQQSLDQGLQFLIQYYNGEERAKGNILERFSAQQFPDLHSELNLSSLELGDSALYFCASSVGMASGRIAYEQYFGPGTRLTVT.

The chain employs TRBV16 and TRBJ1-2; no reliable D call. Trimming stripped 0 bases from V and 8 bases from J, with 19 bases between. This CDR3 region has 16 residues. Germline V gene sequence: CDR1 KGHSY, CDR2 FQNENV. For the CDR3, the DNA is TGTGCCAGCAGCCAATCTTTCGGGGTTACGTTTCGGGGCTACACCTTC. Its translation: CASSQSFGVTFRGYTF.

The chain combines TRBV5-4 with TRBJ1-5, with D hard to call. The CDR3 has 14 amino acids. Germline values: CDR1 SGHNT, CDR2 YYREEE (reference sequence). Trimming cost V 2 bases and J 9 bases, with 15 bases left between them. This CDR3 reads CASSLWGSGLPQHF. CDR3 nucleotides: TGTGCCAGCAGCTTATGGGGTTCGGGTCTGCCCCAGCATTTT.

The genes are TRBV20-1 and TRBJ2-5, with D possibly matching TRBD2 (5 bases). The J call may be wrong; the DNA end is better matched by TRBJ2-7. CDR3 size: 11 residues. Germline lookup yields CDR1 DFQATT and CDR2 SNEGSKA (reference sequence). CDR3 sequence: CSGTLSVEQYF. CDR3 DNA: TGCAGTGGGACTCTAAGTGTCGAGCAGTACTTC.

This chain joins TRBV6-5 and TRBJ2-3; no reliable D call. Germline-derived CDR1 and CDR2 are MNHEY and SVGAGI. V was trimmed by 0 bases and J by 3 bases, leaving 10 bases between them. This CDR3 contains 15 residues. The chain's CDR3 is CASSYSAASTDTQYF. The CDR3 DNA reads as TGTGCCAGCAGTTACTCGGCCGCAAGTACAGATACGCAGTATTTT.

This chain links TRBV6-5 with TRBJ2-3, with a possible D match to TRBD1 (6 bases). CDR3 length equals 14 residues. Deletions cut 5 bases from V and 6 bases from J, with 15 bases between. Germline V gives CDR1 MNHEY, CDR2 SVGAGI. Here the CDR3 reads CASSKLDGQDTQYF. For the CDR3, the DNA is TGTGCCAGCAGTAAACTCGACGGACAGGATACGCAGTATTTT.

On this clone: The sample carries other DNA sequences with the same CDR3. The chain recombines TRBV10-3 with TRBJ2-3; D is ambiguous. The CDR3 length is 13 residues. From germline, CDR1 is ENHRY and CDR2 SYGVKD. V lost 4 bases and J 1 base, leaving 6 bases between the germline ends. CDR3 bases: TGTGCCATCAGTGGCGCTGGCACAGATACGCAGTATTTT. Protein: CAISGAGTDTQYF.

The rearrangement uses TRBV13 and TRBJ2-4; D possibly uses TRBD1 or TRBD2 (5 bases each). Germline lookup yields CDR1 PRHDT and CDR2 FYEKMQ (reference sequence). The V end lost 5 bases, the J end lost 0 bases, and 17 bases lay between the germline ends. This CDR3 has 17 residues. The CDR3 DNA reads TGTGCCAGCAGCAGAAATAAGGGACCTTTAGCCAAAAACATTCAGTACTTC. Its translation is CASSRNKGPLAKNIQYF.

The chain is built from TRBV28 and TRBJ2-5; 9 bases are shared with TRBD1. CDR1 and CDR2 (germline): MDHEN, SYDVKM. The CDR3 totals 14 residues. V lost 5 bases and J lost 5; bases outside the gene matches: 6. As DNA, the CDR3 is TGTGCCAGCAGTCGACCGGGACAGGGCGAGACCCAGTACTTC. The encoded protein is CASSRPGQGETQYF.

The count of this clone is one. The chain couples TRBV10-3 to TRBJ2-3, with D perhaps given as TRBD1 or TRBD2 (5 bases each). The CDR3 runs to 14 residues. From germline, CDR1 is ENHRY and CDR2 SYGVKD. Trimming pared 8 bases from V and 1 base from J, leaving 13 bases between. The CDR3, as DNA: TGTGCCATCGGAAGTGGGACGGGCACAGATACGCAGTATTTT. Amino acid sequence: CAIGSGTGTDTQYF.

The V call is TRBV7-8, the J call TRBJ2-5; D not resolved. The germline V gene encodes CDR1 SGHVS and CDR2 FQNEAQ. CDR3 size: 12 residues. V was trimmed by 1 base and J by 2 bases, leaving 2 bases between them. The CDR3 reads CASSLVQETQYF. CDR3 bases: TGTGCCAGCAGCTTAGTACAAGAGACCCAGTACTTC.

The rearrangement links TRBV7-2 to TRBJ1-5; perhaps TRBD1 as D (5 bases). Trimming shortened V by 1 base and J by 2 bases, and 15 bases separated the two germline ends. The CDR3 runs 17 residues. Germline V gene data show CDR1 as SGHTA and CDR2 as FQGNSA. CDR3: CASSLVGGVMGNQPQHF. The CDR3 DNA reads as TGTGCCAGCAGCTTAGTTGGAGGGGTGATGGGCAATCAGCCCCAGCATTTT.

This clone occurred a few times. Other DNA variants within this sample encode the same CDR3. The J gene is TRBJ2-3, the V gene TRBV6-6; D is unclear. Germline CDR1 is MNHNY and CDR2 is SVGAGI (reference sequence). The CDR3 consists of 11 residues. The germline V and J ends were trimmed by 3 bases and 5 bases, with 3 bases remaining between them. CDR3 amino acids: CASSYGDTQYF. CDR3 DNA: TGTGCCAGCAGTTATGGAGATACGCAGTATTTT.

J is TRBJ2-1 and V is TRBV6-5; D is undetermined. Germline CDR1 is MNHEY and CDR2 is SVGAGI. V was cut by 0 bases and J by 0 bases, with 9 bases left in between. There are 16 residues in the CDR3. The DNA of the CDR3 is TGTGCCAGCAGTTACTCCAAGGTGAGCTCCTACAATGAGCAGTTCTTC. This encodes CASSYSKVSSYNEQFF.

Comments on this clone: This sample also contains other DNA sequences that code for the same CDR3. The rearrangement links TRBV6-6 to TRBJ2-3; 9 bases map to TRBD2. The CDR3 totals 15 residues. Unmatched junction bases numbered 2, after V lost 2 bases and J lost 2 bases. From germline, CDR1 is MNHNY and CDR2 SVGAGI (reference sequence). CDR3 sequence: CASSYGGRATDTQYF. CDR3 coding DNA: TGTGCCAGCAGTTACGGCGGGAGGGCCACAGATACGCAGTATTTT.